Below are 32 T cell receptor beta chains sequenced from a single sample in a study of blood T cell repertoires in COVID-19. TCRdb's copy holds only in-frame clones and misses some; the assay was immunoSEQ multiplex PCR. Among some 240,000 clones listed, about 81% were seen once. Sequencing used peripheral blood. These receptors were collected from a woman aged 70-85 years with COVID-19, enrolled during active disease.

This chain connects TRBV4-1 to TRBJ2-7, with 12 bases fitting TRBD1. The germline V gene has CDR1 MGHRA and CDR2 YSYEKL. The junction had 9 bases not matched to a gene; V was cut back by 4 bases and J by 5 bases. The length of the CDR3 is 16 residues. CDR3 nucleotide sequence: TGCGCCAGCAGCCGGACCCTGGGACAGGGGGCAAACGAGCAGTACTTC. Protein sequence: CASSRTLGQGANEQYF.

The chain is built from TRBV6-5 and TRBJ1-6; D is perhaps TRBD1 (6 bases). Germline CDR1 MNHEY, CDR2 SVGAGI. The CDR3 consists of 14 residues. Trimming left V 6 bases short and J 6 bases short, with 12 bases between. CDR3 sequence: CASSLNRANSPLHF. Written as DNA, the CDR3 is TGTGCCAGCAGCCTCAACAGGGCTAATTCACCCCTCCACTTT.

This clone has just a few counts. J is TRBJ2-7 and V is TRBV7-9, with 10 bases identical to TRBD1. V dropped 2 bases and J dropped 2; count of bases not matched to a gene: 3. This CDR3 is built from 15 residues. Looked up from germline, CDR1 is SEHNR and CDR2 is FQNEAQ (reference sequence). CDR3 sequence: CASSLPGQGTYEQYF. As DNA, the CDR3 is TGTGCCAGCAGCTTACCGGGACAGGGGACCTACGAGCAGTACTTC.

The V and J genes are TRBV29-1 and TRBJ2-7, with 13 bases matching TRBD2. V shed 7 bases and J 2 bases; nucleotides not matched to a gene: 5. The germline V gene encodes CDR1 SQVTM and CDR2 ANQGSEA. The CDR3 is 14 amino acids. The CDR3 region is CSAELAGGAYEQYF. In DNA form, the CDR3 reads TGCAGCGCAGAACTAGCGGGAGGGGCCTACGAGCAGTACTTC.

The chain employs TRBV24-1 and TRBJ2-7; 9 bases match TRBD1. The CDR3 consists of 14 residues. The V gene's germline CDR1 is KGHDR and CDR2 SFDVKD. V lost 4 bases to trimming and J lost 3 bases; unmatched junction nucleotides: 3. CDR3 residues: CATSETGQGYEQYF. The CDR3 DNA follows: TGTGCCACCAGTGAAACGGGACAGGGCTACGAGCAGTACTTC.

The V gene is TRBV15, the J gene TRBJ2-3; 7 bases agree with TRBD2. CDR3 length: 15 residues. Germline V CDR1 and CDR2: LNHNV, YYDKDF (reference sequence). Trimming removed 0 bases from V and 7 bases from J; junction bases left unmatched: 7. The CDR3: CATSRDLGRIYTQYF. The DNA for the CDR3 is TGTGCCACCAGCAGAGACCTCGGGAGGATTTATACGCAGTATTTT.

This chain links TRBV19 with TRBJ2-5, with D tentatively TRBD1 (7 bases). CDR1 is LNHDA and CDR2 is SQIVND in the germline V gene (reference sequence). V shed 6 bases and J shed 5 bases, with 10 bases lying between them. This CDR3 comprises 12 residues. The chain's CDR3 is CASRSGGETQYF. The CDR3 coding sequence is TGTGCCAGTAGGTCAGGGGGGGAGACCCAGTACTTC.

The DNA of the CDR3 is TGCAGCGTTGAATCAGGGGCAGGAACTAATGAAAAACTGTTTTTT. It yields the protein CSVESGAGTNEKLFF. The J gene is TRBJ1-4, the V gene TRBV29-1; weak D call: TRBD1 (6 bases). Germline CDR1 reads SQVTM; CDR2 reads ANQGSEA. The germline V and J ends were trimmed by 2 bases and 1 base, with 11 bases remaining between them. The CDR3 is made up of 15 amino acids. Drawing the rest from reference TRBV29-1 and TRBJ1-4, the complete variable domain is SAVISQKPSRDICQRGTSLTIQCQVDSQVTMMFWYRQQPGQSLTLIATANQGSEATYESGFVIDKFPISRPNLTFSTLTVSNMSPEDSSIYLCSVESGAGTNEKLFFGSGTQLSVL.

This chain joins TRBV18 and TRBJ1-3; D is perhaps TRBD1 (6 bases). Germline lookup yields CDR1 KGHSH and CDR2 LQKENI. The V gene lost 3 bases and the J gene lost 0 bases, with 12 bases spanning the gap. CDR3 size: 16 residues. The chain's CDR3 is CASSPLDSFSGNTIYF. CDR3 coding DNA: TGTGCCAGCTCACCCTTGGACAGTTTCTCTGGAAACACCATATATTTT.

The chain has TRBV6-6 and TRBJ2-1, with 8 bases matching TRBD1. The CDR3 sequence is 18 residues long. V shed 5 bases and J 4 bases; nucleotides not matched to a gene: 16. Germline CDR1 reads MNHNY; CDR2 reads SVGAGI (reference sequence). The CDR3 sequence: CASSPRTGSELGYNEQFF. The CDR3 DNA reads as TGTGCCAGCAGTCCACGGACAGGGTCTGAACTAGGGTACAATGAGCAGTTCTTC.

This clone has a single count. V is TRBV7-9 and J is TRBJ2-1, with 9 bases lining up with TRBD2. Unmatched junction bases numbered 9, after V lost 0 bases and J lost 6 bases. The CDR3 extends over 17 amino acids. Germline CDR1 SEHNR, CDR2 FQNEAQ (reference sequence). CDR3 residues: CASSLAFTSGLSNEQFF. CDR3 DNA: TGTGCCAGCAGCTTAGCTTTTACTAGCGGGCTAAGCAATGAGCAGTTCTTC.

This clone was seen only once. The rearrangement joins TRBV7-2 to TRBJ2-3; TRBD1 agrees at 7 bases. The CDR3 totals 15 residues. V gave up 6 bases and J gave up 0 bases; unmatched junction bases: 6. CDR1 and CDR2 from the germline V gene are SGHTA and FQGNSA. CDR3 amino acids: CASRRWDRSTDTQYF. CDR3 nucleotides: TGTGCCAGCAGAAGATGGGACAGAAGCACAGATACGCAGTATTTT. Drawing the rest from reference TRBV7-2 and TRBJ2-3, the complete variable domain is GAGVSQSPSNKVTEKGKDVELRCDPISGHTALYWYRQSLGQGLEFLIYFQGNSAPDKSGLPSDRFSAERTGGSVSTLTIQRTQQEDSAVYLCASRRWDRSTDTQYFGPGTRLTVL.

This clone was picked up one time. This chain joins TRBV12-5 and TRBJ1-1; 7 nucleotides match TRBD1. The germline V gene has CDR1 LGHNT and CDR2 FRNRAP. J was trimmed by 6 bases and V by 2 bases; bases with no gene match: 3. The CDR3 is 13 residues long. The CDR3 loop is CASGLQGGAEAFF. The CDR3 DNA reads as TGTGCTAGTGGTTTGCAGGGGGGCGCTGAAGCTTTCTTT.

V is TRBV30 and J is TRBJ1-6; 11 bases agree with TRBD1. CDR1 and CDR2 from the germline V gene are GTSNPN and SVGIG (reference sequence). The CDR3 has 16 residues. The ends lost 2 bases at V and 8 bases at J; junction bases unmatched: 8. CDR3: CAWSPHPGQGDSPLHF. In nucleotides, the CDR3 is TGTGCCTGGAGTCCACATCCGGGACAGGGGGATTCACCCCTCCACTTT.

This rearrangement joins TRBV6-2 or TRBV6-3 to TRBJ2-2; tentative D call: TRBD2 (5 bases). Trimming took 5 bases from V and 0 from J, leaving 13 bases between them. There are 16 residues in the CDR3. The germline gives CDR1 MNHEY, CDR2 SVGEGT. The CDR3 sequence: CASSPRGRANTGELFF. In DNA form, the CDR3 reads TGTGCCAGCAGTCCCCGGGGAAGGGCGAACACCGGGGAGCTGTTTTTT.

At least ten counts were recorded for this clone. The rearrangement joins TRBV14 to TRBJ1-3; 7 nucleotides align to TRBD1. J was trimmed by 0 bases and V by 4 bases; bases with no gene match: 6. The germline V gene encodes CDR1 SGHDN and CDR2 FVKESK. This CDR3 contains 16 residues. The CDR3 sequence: CASSRDRLFSGNTIYF. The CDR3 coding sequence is TGTGCCAGCAGCCGGGACAGACTATTCTCTGGAAACACCATATATTTT. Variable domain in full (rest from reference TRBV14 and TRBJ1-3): EAGVTQFPSHSVIEKGQTVTLRCDPISGHDNLYWYRRVMGKEIKFLLHFVKESKQDESGMPNNRFLAERTGGTYSTLKVQPAELEDSGVYFCASSRDRLFSGNTIYFGEGSWLTVV.

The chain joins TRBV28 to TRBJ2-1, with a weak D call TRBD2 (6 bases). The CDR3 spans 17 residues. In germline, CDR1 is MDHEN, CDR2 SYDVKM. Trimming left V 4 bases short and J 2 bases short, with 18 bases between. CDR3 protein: CASSSSSGERAYNEQFF. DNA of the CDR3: TGTGCCAGCAGTTCTAGTAGCGGAGAGAGAGCCTACAATGAGCAGTTCTTC. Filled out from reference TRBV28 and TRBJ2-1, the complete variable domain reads DVKVTQSSRYLVKRTGEKVFLECVQDMDHENMFWYRQDPGLGLRLIYFSYDVKMKEKGDIPEGYSVSREKKERFSLILESASTNQTSMYLCASSSSSGERAYNEQFFGPGTRLTVL.

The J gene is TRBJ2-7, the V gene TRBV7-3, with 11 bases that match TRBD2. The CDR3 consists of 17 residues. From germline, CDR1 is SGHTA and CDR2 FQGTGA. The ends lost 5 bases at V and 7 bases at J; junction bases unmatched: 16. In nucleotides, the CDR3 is TGTGCCAGCAGCATCCGAACTAGCGGGGGAGCTCATAGGGAGCAGTACTTC. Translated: CASSIRTSGGAHREQYF.

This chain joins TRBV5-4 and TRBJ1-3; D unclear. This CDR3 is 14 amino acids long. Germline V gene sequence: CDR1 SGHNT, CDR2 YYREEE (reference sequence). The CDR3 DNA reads TGTGCTGGTCGTCGCGAGCCTACGGGAAACACCATATATTTT. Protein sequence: CAGRREPTGNTIYF.

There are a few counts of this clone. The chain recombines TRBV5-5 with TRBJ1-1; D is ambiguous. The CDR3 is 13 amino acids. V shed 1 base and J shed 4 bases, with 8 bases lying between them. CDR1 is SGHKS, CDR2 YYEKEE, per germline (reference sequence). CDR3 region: CASSLKGSTEAFF. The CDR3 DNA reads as TGTGCCAGCAGCTTGAAAGGGAGCACTGAAGCTTTCTTT.

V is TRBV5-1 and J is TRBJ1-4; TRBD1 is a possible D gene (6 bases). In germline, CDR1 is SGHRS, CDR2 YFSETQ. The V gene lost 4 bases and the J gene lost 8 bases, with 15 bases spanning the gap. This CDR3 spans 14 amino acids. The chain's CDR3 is CASSQGQLGEKLFF. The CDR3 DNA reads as TGCGCCAGCAGCCAAGGACAGTTAGGCGAAAAACTGTTTTTT.

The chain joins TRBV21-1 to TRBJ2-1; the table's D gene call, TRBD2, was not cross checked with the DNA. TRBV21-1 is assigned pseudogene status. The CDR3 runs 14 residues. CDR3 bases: TGTGCCAGCACCCAGCGGGAGTCCCTGAATGAGCAGTTCTTC. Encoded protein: CASTQRESLNEQFF.

The DNA of the CDR3 is TGTGCCAGCAGTGAAGTACTGATCAATCAGCCCCAGCATTTT. Translated: CASSEVLINQPQHF. The rearrangement links TRBV2 to TRBJ1-5; unclear D gene. The V and J ends lost 1 base and 3 bases respectively, with 7 bases between them. Germline CDR1 SNHLY, CDR2 FYNNEI. The CDR3 has 14 residues.

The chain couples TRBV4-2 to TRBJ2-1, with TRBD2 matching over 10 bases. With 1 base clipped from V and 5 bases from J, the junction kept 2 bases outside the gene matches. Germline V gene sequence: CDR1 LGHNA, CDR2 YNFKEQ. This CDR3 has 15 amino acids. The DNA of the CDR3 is TGTGCCAGCAGCCAAGTAGCGGGAGGCGACAATGAGCAGTTCTTC. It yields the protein CASSQVAGGDNEQFF.

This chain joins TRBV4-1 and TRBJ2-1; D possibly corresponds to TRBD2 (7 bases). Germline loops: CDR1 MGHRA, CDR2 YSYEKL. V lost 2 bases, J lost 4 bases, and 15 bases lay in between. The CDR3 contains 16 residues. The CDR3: CASSQRGGGPYNEQFF. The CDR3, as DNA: TGCGCCAGCAGCCAACGAGGGGGAGGGCCATACAATGAGCAGTTCTTC.

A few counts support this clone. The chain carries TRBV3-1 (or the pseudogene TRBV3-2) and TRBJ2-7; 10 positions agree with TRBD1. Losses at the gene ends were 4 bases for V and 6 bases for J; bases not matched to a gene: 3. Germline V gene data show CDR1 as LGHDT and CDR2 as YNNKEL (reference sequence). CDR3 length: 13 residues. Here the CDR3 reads CASSPGTGVEQYF. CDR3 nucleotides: TGTGCCAGCAGCCCCGGGACAGGGGTCGAGCAGTACTTC.

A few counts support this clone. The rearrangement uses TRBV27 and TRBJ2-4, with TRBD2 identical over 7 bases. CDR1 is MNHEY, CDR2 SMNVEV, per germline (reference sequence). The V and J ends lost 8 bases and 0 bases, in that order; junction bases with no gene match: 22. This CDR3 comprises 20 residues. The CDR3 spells CASRPGLAEPYRVAKNIQYF. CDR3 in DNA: TGTGCCAGCCGCCCTGGGCTAGCGGAACCATATAGAGTAGCCAAAAACATTCAGTACTTC.

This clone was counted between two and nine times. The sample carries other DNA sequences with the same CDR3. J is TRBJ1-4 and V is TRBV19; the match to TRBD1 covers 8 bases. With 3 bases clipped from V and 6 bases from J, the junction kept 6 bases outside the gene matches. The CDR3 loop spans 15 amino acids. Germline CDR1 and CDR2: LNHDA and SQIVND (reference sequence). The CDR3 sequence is CASSIGTGWDEKLFF. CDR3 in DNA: TGTGCCAGTAGTATCGGGACAGGTTGGGATGAAAAACTGTTTTTT.

CDR3 coding DNA: TGTGCCAGCAGTTTGGTAGGGGGGTCGCGGGGGCAAGGAGCCAAAAACATTCAGTACTTC. Its protein product is CASSLVGGSRGQGAKNIQYF. The chain recombines TRBV28 with TRBJ2-4, with TRBD2 as a possible D gene (7 bases). There are 20 residues in the CDR3. V lost 3 bases and J 0 bases, leaving 24 bases between the germline ends. The germline V gene has CDR1 MDHEN and CDR2 SYDVKM.

The CDR3 sequence: CAISVSGGSYGYTF. The CDR3 region has the DNA TGTGCCATCAGTGTGTCAGGGGGCTCGTATGGCTACACCTTC. This chain uses TRBV10-3 with TRBJ1-2, with 8 bases that match TRBD1. There are 14 residues in the CDR3. Germline V gives CDR1 ENHRY, CDR2 SYGVKD. J gave up 5 bases and V 4 bases, and 6 bases lay outside the gene matches.

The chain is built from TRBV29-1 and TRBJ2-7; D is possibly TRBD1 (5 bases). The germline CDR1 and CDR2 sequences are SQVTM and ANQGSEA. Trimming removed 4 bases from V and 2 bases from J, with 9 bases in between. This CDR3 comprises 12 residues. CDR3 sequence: CSVAQGTYEQYF. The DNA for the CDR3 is TGCAGCGTTGCCCAGGGAACCTACGAGCAGTACTTC.

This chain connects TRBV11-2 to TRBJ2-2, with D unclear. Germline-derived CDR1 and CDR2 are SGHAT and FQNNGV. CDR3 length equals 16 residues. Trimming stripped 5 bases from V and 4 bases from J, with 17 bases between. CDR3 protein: CASSRMGLGSTGELFF. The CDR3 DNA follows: TGTGCCAGCAGCCGGATGGGTCTAGGATCCACCGGGGAGCTGTTTTTT.